This TCR beta chain comes out of a study of shared clonotypes between healthy human individuals. This clone was seen only once. Samples underwent the assay at deep level. The protocol was immunoSEQ multiplex PCR, while the TCRdb copy is restricted to in-frame clones and leaves out a portion. The table lists roughly 1,500,000 clones, approximately 98.5% of them singletons, with approximately 0.4% in the top ten. Looked up from germline, CDR1 is SGHRS and CDR2 is YFSETQ. The CDR3 length is 14 residues. Deletions cut 0 bases from V and 3 bases from J, with 10 bases between. The clonotype was recovered from a young man in good health. Sequenced input: naive CD4+ T cells sorted from blood. Indicated subset: CD45RA+ positively selected. The gene calls are TRBV5-1 and TRBJ2-7; D not resolved. CDR3 bases: TGCGCCAGCAGCTTGGTCACGGCTTTCTACGAGCAGTACTTC. It yields the protein CASSLVTAFYEQYF.